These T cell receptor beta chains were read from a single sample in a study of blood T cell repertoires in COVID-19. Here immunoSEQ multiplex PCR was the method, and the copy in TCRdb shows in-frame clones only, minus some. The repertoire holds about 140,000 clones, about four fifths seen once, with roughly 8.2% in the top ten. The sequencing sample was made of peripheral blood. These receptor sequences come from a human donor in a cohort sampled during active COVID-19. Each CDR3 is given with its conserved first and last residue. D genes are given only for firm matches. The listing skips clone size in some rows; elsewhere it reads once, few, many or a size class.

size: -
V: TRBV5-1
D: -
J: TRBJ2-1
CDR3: CASSHQPPGTLYNEQFF
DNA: TGCGCCAGCAGTCATCAACCTCCCGGGACTTTGTACAATGAGCAGTTCTTC

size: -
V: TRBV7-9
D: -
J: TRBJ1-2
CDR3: CASSSGAYGYTF
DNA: TGTGCCAGCAGCTCTGGGGCTTATGGCTACACCTTC

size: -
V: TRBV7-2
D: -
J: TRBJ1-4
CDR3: CASSPSGEHNEKLFF
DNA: TGTGCCAGCAGCCCTTCGGGGGAACATAATGAAAAACTGTTTTTT

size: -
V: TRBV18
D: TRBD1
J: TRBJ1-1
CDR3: CASSPELGTGGTEAFF
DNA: TGTGCCAGCTCACCGGAATTGGGGACAGGGGGCACTGAAGCTTTCTTT

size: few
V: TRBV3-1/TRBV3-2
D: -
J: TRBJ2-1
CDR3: CASSQGMAGLNNEQFF
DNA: TGTGCCAGCAGCCAAGGGATGGCGGGACTCAACAATGAGCAGTTCTTC

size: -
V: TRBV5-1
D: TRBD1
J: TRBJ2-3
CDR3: CASSLATGGTQYF
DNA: TGCGCCAGCAGCTTGGCGACAGGGGGTACGCAGTATTTT

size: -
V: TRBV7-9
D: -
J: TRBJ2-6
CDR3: CASSLLLSAGAAGANVLTF
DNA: TGTGCCAGCAGCTTATTACTATCGGCAGGGGCGGCTGGGGCCAACGTCCTGACTTTC

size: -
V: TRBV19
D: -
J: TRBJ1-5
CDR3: CASFPDPGHNQPQHF
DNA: TGTGCCAGTTTCCCCGATCCCGGACACAATCAGCCCCAGCATTTT

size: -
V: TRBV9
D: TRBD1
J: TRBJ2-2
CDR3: CASSVGTANTGELFF
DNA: TGTGCCAGCAGCGTCGGGACAGCGAACACCGGGGAGCTGTTTTTT

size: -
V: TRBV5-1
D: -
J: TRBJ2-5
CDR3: CASSLGSSSAQETQYF
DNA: TGCGCCAGCAGCTTGGGGAGTTCTAGCGCACAAGAGACCCAGTACTTC

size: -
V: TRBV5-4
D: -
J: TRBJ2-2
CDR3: CASSVDSHPTGELFF
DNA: TGTGCCAGCAGCGTGGACTCCCACCCGACCGGGGAGCTGTTTTTT

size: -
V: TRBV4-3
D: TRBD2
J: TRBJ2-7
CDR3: CASSQETSGRYEQYF
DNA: TGCGCCAGCAGCCAAGAGACTAGCGGGAGATACGAGCAGTACTTC

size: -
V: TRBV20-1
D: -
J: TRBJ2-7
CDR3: CSASGDSRNDEQYF
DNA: TGCAGTGCTAGTGGAGACAGCAGGAACGACGAGCAGTACTTC

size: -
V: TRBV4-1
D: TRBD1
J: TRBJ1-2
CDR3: CASSQDGTGSRDYGYTF
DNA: TGCGCCAGCAGCCAAGACGGGACAGGGAGTCGGGACTATGGCTACACCTTC

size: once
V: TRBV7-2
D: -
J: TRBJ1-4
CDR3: CASSLMIREKLFF
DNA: TGTGCCAGCAGCTTAATGATACGGGAAAAACTGTTTTTT

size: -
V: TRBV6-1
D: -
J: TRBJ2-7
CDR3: CASSEAYTRSYEQYF
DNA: TGTGCCAGCAGTGAAGCTTATACACGCTCCTACGAGCAGTACTTC

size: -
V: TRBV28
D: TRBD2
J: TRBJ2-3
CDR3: CASRPSGNTDTQYF
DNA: TGTGCCAGCAGACCAAGCGGGAACACAGATACGCAGTATTTT

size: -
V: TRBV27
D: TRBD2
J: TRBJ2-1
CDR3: CASSLHSGRVYNEQFF
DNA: TGTGCCAGCAGTCTCCATAGCGGGAGGGTTTACAATGAGCAGTTCTTC

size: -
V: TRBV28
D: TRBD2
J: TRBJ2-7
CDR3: CASSSRTKAGAYEQYF
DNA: TGTGCCAGCAGTTCCCGTACCAAAGCGGGAGCCTACGAGCAGTACTTC

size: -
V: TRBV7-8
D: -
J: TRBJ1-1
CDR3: CASGRMRGTEAFF
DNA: TGTGCCAGCGGCCGGATGCGAGGGACTGAAGCTTTCTTT

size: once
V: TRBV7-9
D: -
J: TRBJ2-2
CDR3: CASSLTRGITGELFF
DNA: TGTGCCAGCAGCTTAACGCGAGGGATCACCGGGGAGCTGTTTTTT

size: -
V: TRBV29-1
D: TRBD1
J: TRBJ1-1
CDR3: CSATRGRNMNTEAFF
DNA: TGCAGCGCAACCAGGGGGCGGAACATGAACACTGAAGCTTTCTTT

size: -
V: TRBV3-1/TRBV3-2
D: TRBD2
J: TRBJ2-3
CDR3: CASSQDWAGGGTDTQYF
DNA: TGTGCCAGCAGCCAAGACTGGGCGGGAGGGGGTACAGATACGCAGTATTTT

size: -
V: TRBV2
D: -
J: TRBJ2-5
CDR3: CASSEGEKETQYF
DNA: TGTGCCAGCAGTGAAGGGGAGAAGGAGACCCAGTACTTC

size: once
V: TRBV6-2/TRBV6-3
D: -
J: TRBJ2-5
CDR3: CASSTPGRGNQETQYF
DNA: TGTGCCAGCAGTACACCAGGGCGCGGGAACCAAGAGACCCAGTACTTC

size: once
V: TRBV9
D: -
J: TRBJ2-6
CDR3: CASSPGEAGANVLTF
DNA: TGTGCCAGCAGCCCCGGGGAGGCTGGGGCCAACGTCCTGACTTTC

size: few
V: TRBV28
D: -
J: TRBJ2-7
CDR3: CASTNEQGAYEQYF
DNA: TGTGCCAGCACCAACGAACAGGGAGCCTACGAGCAGTACTTC

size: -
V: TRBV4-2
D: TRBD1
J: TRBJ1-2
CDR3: CASSRDRGLEGYTF
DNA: TGTGCCAGCAGCCGGGACAGGGGATTGGAGGGCTACACCTTC

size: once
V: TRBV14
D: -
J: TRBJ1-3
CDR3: CASSLQLGGSGNTIYF
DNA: TGTGCCAGCAGTCTCCAACTGGGGGGATCTGGAAACACCATATATTTT

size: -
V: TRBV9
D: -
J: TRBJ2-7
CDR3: CASSGGVRWEQYF
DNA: TGTGCCAGCAGCGGCGGGGTCCGTTGGGAGCAGTACTTC

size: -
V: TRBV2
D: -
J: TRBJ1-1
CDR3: CASRKGRTMNTEAFF
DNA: TGTGCCAGCAGGAAAGGACGGACAATGAACACTGAAGCTTTCTTT

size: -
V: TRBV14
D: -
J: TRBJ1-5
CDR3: CASSQSPTEPQHF
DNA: TGTGCCAGCAGCCAGAGTCCCACTGAGCCCCAGCATTTT

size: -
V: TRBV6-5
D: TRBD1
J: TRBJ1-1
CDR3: CASSPTGGVGTEAFF
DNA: TGTGCCAGCAGTCCCACAGGGGGCGTCGGCACTGAAGCTTTCTTT

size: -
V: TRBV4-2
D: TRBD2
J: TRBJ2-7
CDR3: CASSQGVLGLAGVEQYF
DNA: TGTGCCAGCAGCCAAGGGGTCTTAGGGCTAGCGGGAGTCGAGCAGTACTTC

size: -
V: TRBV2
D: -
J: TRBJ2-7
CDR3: CASSFSYEQYF
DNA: TGTGCCAGCAGTTTTAGCTACGAGCAGTACTTC

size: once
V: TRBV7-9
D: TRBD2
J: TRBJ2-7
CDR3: CASSLPPGLAGGAYEQYF
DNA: TGTGCCAGCAGCTTACCCCCGGGGCTAGCGGGAGGAGCATACGAGCAGTACTTC

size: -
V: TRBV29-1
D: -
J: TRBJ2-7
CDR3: CSVGGTGIYEQYF
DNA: TGCAGCGTTGGGGGTACAGGAATTTACGAGCAGTACTTC

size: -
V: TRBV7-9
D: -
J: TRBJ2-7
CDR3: CASSPPGAGAYEQYF
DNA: TGTGCCAGCAGCCCCCCAGGGGCGGGAGCCTACGAGCAGTACTTC

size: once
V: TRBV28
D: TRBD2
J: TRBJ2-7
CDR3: CASSPRGLAAYYEQYF
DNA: TGTGCCAGCAGCCCCAGGGGACTAGCGGCCTACTACGAGCAGTACTTC

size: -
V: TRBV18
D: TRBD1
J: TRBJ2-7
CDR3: CASSRGQGPEQYF
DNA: TGTGCCAGCTCACGGGGACAGGGTCCCGAGCAGTACTTC

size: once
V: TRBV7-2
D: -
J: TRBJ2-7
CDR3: CASSFFGNEQYF
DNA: TGTGCCAGCAGCTTTTTCGGGAACGAGCAGTACTTC

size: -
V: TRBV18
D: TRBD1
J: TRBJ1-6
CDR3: CASSETGNGNSPLHF
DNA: TGTGCCAGCTCAGAGACAGGGAACGGCAATTCACCCCTCCACTTT